This TCR beta chain was recorded in a study of CD8 T cells in ankylosing spondylitis. General study points: Within peripheral blood, clones linked to disease were CD8+ and relatively rare. Past studies reported some motif variants in reactive arthritis synovial fluid and blood. Matched ankylosing spondylitis synovial fluid reportedly showed significant enrichment of disease-linked clones. Seemingly distinctive of ankylosing spondylitis blood was a TCR beta motif formed by eight highly homologous variants.

TCRdb re-derived calls from the 5' RACE reads in MiXCR, one entry per CDR3 protein. The sample has about 140,000 distinct CDR3 sequences, 8% to 9% seen once. Germline loops: CDR1 SGHTA, CDR2 FQGNSA. The V end was cut by 1 base, the J end by 5 bases, with 11 bases between. CDR3 size: 14 residues. As regards this clonotype: Antigen: not known.

This sequence originates from a male donor with ankylosing spondylitis. Source material: synovial fluid, either unsorted or a sorted T cell fraction (not recorded which). V is TRBV7-2 and J is TRBJ2-5, with D uncertain. Written as DNA, the CDR3 is TGTGCCAGCAGCTTAGAGCTACCCGCGGAGACCCAGTACTTC. Protein product: CASSLELPAETQYF.